This TCR beta chain originates from a study of blood T cell repertoires in COVID-19 (dated by TCRdb to 2019 to 2021). For the study in its entirety: Collaborator samples came from the United States, Italy and Spain and covered acute and convalescent phases of COVID-19. The sample metadata nearly always contained a de-identified subject ID, COVID-19 status, age in years and sex. The dataset comprised deeply sampled blood TCRbeta repertoires from subjects exposed to, actively infected with, or recovered from COVID-19. The prospective study material was composed of cDNA or gDNA derived from T cells, B-cell-depleted T cells, or PBMCs. Where available, HLA class I and class II types were taken from metadata supplied by the sample provider and were not determined by assay-based typing. Samples were obtained from the ongoing ImmuneRACE study (first 160 participants) and from roughly 1,300 subjects provided by 6 global collaborators. The repertoires were released in a freely available public database meant as a resource for research on the immune response to SARS-CoV-2.

A remark on this clone: It has no known antigen specificity. Base-call qualities are not available, and no considerably larger clone is one nucleotide away.

The immunoSEQ Assay, a bias-controlled multiplex PCR, was used to amplify TCRbeta CDR3 regions from genomic DNA. The study's own analysis went as follows. The number of nucleated cells in each sample was estimated from the amplification of reference gene primers within the assay. Sequence reads were collapsed and filtered to measure the absolute abundance of every unique TCRbeta CDR3 rearrangement. Productive Simpson clonality was computed per sample as the square root of Simpson's diversity index over productive rearrangements. TCRdb retrieved this table from immuneACCESS and kept in-frame rearrangements only. Not all clones are present; in checked studies, unresolved V genes account for under half, and no reason is known for the remainder. For V, J and clone size, that table is used; D and trimming come from the DNA. The sample yields 53,000 or so clones; approximately 80% were counted once. Around 43% of the sample comes from the top ten.

The CDR1 and CDR2 encoded by the germline V gene are SGHTA and FQGNSA. Its CDR3 holds 15 amino acids, cysteine through phenylalanine. Just CDR3 DNA is preserved here, 45 bases in frame from base 1. V drops 1 base and J drops 6 bases, leaving 13 bases in between. Each collaborating institution followed its own protocols to collect whole blood in K2EDTA tubes. For TCRbeta analysis, collaborators shipped samples as frozen whole blood, isolated PBMCs, or DNA extracted from either of those sample types. Study-wide conclusions, independent of this receptor: The quantity of clinical and demographic metadata differed by source and by participant and was supplied without curation.

The sequence was obtained from an older man with active or convalescent COVID-19. The V gene is TRBV7-2 and the J gene is TRBJ2-4, and TRBD2 may be the D gene, going by 6 matching bases. Sequencing was performed on peripheral blood. The sequenced DNA is TGTGCCAGCAGCTTAGTAGTGGCGGGGCGAAACATTCAGTACTTC. This codes for CASSLVVAGRNIQYF.